This is a list of T cell receptor beta chains from one sample in a study of a mutant IDH1 vaccine in newly diagnosed glioma. These receptors lack a known antigen. The table came from immunoSEQ multiplex PCR; TCRdb's copy has only in-frame clones and leaves some out. The sample carries 95,000 to 120,000 clones, 85% to 90% recorded once. The sample in question was PBMCs, obtained from a glioma patient whose treatment included an IDH1 peptide vaccine. The receptors were gathered from a woman aged 45-65 years with glioma. Each CDR3 is given with its conserved first and last residue. Each record gives: J gene, V gene, clone size, D gene, CDR3 protein, CDR3 DNA. The D gene is left open where the match is weak. Some rows mark clone size as missing; the rest say once, few, many or name a class of expanded clone.

j_gene: TRBJ2-3
v_gene: TRBV5-6
abundance: -
d_gene: -
CDR3aa: CASSLMNTQYF
CDR3nt: TGTGCCAGCAGCTTAATGAATACGCAGTATTTT

j_gene: TRBJ1-2
v_gene: TRBV29-1
abundance: -
d_gene: -
CDR3aa: CSAHIQNYGYTF
CDR3nt: TGCAGCGCCCATATACAAAACTATGGCTACACCTTC

j_gene: TRBJ1-6
v_gene: TRBV19
abundance: -
d_gene: -
CDR3aa: CASREGHNSPLHF
CDR3nt: TGTGCCAGTAGAGAGGGCCATAATTCACCCCTCCACTTT

j_gene: TRBJ2-7
v_gene: TRBV5-1
abundance: -
d_gene: TRBD1
CDR3aa: CASSAGQGPYEQYF
CDR3nt: TGCGCCAGCAGCGCGGGACAGGGCCCGTACGAGCAGTACTTC

j_gene: TRBJ1-1
v_gene: TRBV5-6
abundance: -
d_gene: -
CDR3aa: CASSPQGRGGPITEAFF
CDR3nt: TGTGCCAGCAGCCCCCAAGGTAGGGGGGGCCCGATAACTGAAGCTTTCTTT

j_gene: TRBJ1-3
v_gene: TRBV19
abundance: -
d_gene: -
CDR3aa: CASEDVSGNTIYF
CDR3nt: TGTGCCAGCGAGGACGTCTCTGGAAACACCATATATTTT

j_gene: TRBJ1-1
v_gene: TRBV7-9
abundance: -
d_gene: TRBD1
CDR3aa: CASSSGQMNTEAFF
CDR3nt: TGTGCCAGCAGCTCGGGACAGATGAACACTGAAGCTTTCTTT

j_gene: TRBJ2-1
v_gene: TRBV9
abundance: -
d_gene: TRBD2
CDR3aa: CASSVGWEGYNEQFF
CDR3nt: TGTGCCAGCAGCGTAGGGTGGGAGGGGTACAATGAGCAGTTCTTC

j_gene: TRBJ2-7
v_gene: TRBV10-2
abundance: few
d_gene: -
CDR3aa: CASSFSVYEQYF
CDR3nt: TGCGCCAGCAGTTTTAGTGTCTACGAGCAGTACTTC

j_gene: TRBJ1-2
v_gene: TRBV28
abundance: -
d_gene: -
CDR3aa: CASREVDARPNYGYTF
CDR3nt: TGTGCCAGCAGAGAGGTGGATGCGCGACCTAACTATGGCTACACCTTC